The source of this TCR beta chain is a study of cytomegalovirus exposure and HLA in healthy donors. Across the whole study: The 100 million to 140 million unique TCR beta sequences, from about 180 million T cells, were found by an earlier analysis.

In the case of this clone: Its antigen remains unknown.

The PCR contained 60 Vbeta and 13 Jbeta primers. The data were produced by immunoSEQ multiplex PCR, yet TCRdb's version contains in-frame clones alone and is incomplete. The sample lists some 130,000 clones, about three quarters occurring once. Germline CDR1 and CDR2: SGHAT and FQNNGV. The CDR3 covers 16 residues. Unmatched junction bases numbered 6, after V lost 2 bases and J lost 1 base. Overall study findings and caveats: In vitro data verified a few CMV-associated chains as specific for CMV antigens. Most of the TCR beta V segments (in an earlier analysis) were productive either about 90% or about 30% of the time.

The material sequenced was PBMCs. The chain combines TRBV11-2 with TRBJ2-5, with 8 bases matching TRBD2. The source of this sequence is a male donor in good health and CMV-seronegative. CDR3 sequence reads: CASSLPLAGSQETQYF. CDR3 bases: TGTGCCAGCAGCTTACCGTTAGCGGGGAGCCAAGAGACCCAGTACTTC.